This T cell receptor (beta chain) was recorded in a study of OX40 agonist ivuxolimab in advanced cancers. Germline lookup yields CDR1 MNHNS and CDR2 SASEGT. CDR3 length equals 15 residues. V lost 5 bases to trimming and J lost 1 base; unmatched junction nucleotides: 7. This table comes from immunoSEQ multiplex PCR, and its TCRdb copy is limited to in-frame clones, with some not included. The data hold around 50,000 clones, with 83% observed a single time. V is TRBV6-1 and J is TRBJ1-1; TRBD1 matches 7 bases. The sequence was collected from an adult with an advanced solid tumor such as melanoma, head and neck, liver or kidney cancer. Source: CD4+ or CD8+ T cells sorted from blood, taken in a trial of the OX40 agonist ivuxolimab. CDR3 amino acids: CASSLRQGRNTEAFF. CDR3 bases: TGTGCCAGCAGTTTAAGACAGGGCCGGAACACTGAAGCTTTCTTT.